Listed below are T cell receptor beta chains from one sample, sequenced in a study of cytomegalovirus exposure and HLA in healthy donors. Sequencing was performed with immunoSEQ multiplex PCR; in TCRdb, only in-frame clones are kept and a portion is missing. This sample has over 75,000 clones, with roughly 80% found just once. Input material: PBMCs. All receptors come from a man aged 45-60 years in good health and CMV-seropositive. Each CDR3 is given with its conserved first and last residue. The D gene is left open where the match is weak. The size of a clone is reported for some rows only, either as once, few or many, or as a class for expanded clones.

d_call	clone_size	v_call	cdr3_length	j_call	cdr3_aa	cdr3_nt
TRBD2	NA	TRBV6-1	15	TRBJ2-5	CASSEGGTNQETQYF	TGTGCCAGCAGTGAGGGGGGGACTAACCAAGAGACCCAGTACTTC
NA	NA	TRBV6-5	16	TRBJ2-7	CASSYSTIQGSYEQYF	TGTGCCAGCAGTTACTCGACAATACAGGGTAGCTACGAGCAGTACTTC
TRBD1	few	TRBV27	15	TRBJ2-7	CASRRSGQGVYEQYF	TGTGCCAGCAGACGCTCGGGACAGGGGGTCTACGAGCAGTACTTC
NA	NA	TRBV7-2	14	TRBJ2-2	CASSMGQNTGELFF	TGTGCCAGCAGCATGGGACAGAACACCGGGGAGCTGTTTTTT
TRBD1	NA	TRBV7-6	17	TRBJ2-6	CASTGQGFFGGANVLTF	TGTGCCAGCACAGGACAGGGCTTTTTCGGTGGGGCCAACGTCCTGACTTTC
TRBD1	NA	TRBV7-7	19	TRBJ2-1	CASSIAGTGLSSSYNEQFF	TGTGCCAGCAGCATAGCCGGGACAGGCCTGAGTTCTAGCTACAATGAGCAGTTCTTC
NA	NA	TRBV4-1	16	TRBJ2-7	CASSQEFGQGHYEQYF	TGCGCCAGCAGCCAAGAATTTGGCCAGGGACACTACGAGCAGTACTTC
NA	NA	TRBV6-6	15	TRBJ1-5	CASSYSNPGNQPQHF	TGTGCCAGCAGTTACTCGAACCCAGGGAATCAGCCCCAGCATTTT
NA	NA	TRBV5-6	14	TRBJ1-2	CASSRGQSLYGYTF	TGTGCCAGCAGCAGGGGACAAAGCCTCTATGGCTACACCTTC
TRBD2	NA	TRBV5-1	15	TRBJ2-1	CASSLASGAHNEQFF	TGCGCCAGCAGCTTGGCTAGCGGGGCCCACAATGAGCAGTTCTTC
NA	few	TRBV4-1	17	TRBJ2-6	CASSQDRLASGANVLTF	TGCGCCAGCAGCCAAGACAGGTTAGCGTCTGGGGCCAACGTCCTGACTTTC
TRBD2	few	TRBV27	17	TRBJ2-3	CASRNLAGGFSTDTQYF	TGTGCCAGCAGAAATCTAGCGGGGGGGTTCAGCACAGATACGCAGTATTTT
NA	NA	TRBV30	14	TRBJ1-2	CAWIQDSGPRGYPF	TGTGCCTGGATCCAGGACAGTGGACCGAGAGGCTACCCCTTC
TRBD1	NA	TRBV5-6	13	TRBJ1-1	CASRWTGHTEAFF	TGTGCCAGCAGATGGACAGGGCACACTGAAGCTTTCTTT
NA	NA	TRBV27	14	TRBJ1-2	CASSLRAGFYGYTF	TGTGCCAGCAGTTTAAGGGCAGGGTTCTATGGCTACACCTTC
NA	NA	TRBV28	15	TRBJ1-1	CASSPLGGMNTEAFF	TGTGCCAGCAGCCCGCTGGGGGGAATGAACACTGAAGCTTTCTTT
TRBD2	once	TRBV5-1	16	TRBJ2-7	CASSLVSGLGFYEQYF	TGCGCCAGCAGCTTGGTTTCGGGACTAGGGTTTTACGAGCAGTACTTC
NA	NA	TRBV27	14	TRBJ1-6	CASSLWADGSPLHF	TGTGCCAGCAGTTTATGGGCCGACGGATCACCCCTCCACTTT
NA	once	TRBV10-3	13	TRBJ1-4	CAIKGGGDEKLFF	TGTGCCATCAAAGGAGGGGGGGATGAAAAACTGTTTTTT
TRBD1	NA	TRBV29-1	13	TRBJ1-1	CSVEKDRGTEAFF	TGCAGCGTTGAGAAGGACAGGGGAACTGAAGCTTTCTTT
NA	NA	TRBV30	14	TRBJ1-5	CAWSPGGGGQPQHF	TGTGCCTGGAGTCCCGGCGGGGGCGGTCAGCCCCAGCATTTT
TRBD1	NA	TRBV7-7	15	TRBJ2-1	CASSLGTGPSNEQFF	TGTGCTAGCAGCTTAGGGACAGGCCCCAGCAATGAGCAGTTCTTC
NA	NA	TRBV20-1	11	TRBJ1-1	CSANSLSGAFF	TGCAGTGCTAACTCCCTCTCGGGGGCTTTCTTT
TRBD1	NA	TRBV19	16	TRBJ1-4	CASSKGATGYDEKLFF	TGTGCCAGTAGTAAGGGCGCGACAGGGTATGATGAAAAACTGTTTTTT
TRBD1	NA	TRBV28	12	TRBJ1-1	CASSTAGGKAFF	TGTGCCAGCAGTACCGCAGGGGGGAAAGCTTTCTTT
TRBD1	NA	TRBV7-9	14	TRBJ2-7	CASSLGTGSYEQYF	TGTGCCAGCAGCTTGGGGACAGGGTCCTACGAGCAGTACTTC
NA	NA	TRBV2	15	TRBJ2-2	CASTLLRVDTGELFF	TGTGCCAGCACCCTACTCCGGGTGGATACCGGGGAGCTGTTTTTT
NA	NA	TRBV5-5	15	TRBJ1-5	CASSLAPQDNQPQHF	TGTGCCAGCAGCTTGGCCCCGCAGGACAATCAGCCCCAGCATTTT
TRBD2	NA	TRBV7-2	14	TRBJ2-3	CASSRAGVTDTQYF	TGTGCCAGCAGCCGGGCGGGGGTCACAGATACGCAGTATTTT
NA	NA	TRBV5-1	14	TRBJ2-2	CASSLFRNTGELFF	TGCGCCAGCAGCTTGTTTAGAAACACCGGGGAGCTGTTTTTT